This T cell receptor beta chain was captured in a study of blood T cell repertoires in COVID-19. Study summary: The origin of the acute and convalescent COVID-19 samples was the United States, Italy and Spain.

How the authors handled the data: Scientists estimated how many nucleated cells there were by amplifying reference gene primers. Method: immunoSEQ multiplex PCR; TCRdb's copy keeps in-frame clones and lacks some. Clonal size and the V and J genes are those of that table, whereas D and trimming came from the DNA. This sample carries about 99,000 clones, around 83% of them seen once, and the ten largest clones take approximately 2%. This CDR3 region has 16 residues. Germline assignment: CDR1 SGHTA and CDR2 FQGNSA. J lost 6 bases, V lost 4 bases, and 10 bases had no gene match. The TCR sequence derives from a man in his sixties or seventies with active or convalescent COVID-19. The material sequenced was peripheral blood. V is TRBV7-2 and J is TRBJ2-1, with 9 nucleotides matching TRBD1. CDR3 bases: TGTGCCAGCAGCTCCCCTGGGGGACAGGGTATCAATGAGCAGTTCTTC. Translated: CASSSPGGQGINEQFF.